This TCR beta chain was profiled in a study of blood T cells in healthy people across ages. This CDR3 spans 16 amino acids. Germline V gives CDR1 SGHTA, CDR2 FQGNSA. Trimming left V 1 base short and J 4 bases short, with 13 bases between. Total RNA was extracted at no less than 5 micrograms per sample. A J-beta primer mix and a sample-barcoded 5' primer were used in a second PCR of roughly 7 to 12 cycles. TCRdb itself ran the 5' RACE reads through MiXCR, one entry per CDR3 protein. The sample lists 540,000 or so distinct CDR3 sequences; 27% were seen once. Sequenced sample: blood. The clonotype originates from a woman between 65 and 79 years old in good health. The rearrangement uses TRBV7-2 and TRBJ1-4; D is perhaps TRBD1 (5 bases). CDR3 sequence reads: CASSLDGTRGNEKLFF. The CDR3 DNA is TGTGCCAGCAGCTTAGATGGGACGAGGGGTAATGAAAAACTGTTTTTT.